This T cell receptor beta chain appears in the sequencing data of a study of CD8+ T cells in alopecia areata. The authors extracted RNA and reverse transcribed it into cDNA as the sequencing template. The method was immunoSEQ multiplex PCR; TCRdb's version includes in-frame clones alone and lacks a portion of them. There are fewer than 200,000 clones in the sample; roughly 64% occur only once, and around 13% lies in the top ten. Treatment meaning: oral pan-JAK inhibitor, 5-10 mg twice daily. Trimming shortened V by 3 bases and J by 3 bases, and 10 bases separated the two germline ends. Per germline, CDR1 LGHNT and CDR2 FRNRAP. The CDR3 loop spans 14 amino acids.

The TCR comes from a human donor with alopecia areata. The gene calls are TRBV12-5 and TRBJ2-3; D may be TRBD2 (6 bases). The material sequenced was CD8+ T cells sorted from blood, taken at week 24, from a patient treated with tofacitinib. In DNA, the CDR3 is TGTGCTAGTGGTTTCTCAGGGAGGACAGATACGCAGTATTTT. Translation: CASGFSGRTDTQYF.